This T cell receptor beta chain was sequenced during a study of blood T cell repertoires in COVID-19. Study-wide context: The United States, Italy and Spain provided the acute and convalescent COVID-19 samples.

In the authors' methods: How many nucleated cells were present was estimated from reference gene primer amplification. Measured with immunoSEQ multiplex PCR; TCRdb has only the in-frame clones, and not every one. The V and J calls and clone size come from that table; D and trimming were worked out from the DNA. The repertoire holds 110,000 to 150,000 clones, with approximately 80% as singletons. The CDR3 sequence is 13 residues long. The germline V gene has CDR1 KGHDR and CDR2 SFDVKD. V shed 0 bases and J shed 5 bases, with 6 bases lying between them. The sequence derives from a human donor in a cohort sampled during active COVID-19. The sample taken for sequencing was peripheral blood. V usage is TRBV24-1 and J usage is TRBJ2-5, with D unclear. CDR3 sequence reads: CATSDLRSETQYF. CDR3 nucleotide sequence: TGTGCCACCAGTGATTTGCGTTCGGAGACCCAGTACTTC.